The following is a TCR beta chain sequence with its context. The assay was immunoSEQ multiplex PCR, and TCRdb's table has in-frame clones only and misses some. The table records just over 250,000 clones, roughly 86% of them present only once. These data are taken from a study of blood T cell repertoires in COVID-19. The CDR3 has 14 residues. The junction had 7 bases not matched to a gene; V was cut back by 2 bases and J by 8 bases. Per germline, CDR1 LNHNV and CDR2 YYDKDF (reference sequence). Material for sequencing was peripheral blood. The genes are TRBV15 and TRBJ1-2; TRBD1 matches at 8 bases. The source is a man aged 40-49 years who had recovered from COVID-19. CDR3 region: CATSRPGQAEGYTF. The CDR3 coding sequence is TGTGCCACCAGCAGACCGGGACAGGCGGAGGGCTACACCTTC.